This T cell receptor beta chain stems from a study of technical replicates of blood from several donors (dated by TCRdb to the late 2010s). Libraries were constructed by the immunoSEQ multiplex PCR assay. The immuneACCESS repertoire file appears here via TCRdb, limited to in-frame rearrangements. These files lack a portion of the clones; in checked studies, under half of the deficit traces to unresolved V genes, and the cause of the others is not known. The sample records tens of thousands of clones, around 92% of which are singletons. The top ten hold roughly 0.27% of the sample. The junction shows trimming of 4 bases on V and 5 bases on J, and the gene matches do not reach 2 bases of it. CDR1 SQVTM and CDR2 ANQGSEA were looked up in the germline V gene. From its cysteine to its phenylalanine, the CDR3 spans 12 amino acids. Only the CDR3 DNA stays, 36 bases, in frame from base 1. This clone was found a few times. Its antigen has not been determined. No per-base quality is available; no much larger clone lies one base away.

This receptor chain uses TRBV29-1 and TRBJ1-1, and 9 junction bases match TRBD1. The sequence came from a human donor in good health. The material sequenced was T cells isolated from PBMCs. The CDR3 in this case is CSVGQGGTEAFF. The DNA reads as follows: TGCAGCGTTGGACAGGGGGGGACTGAAGCTTTCTTT.